This T cell receptor beta chain was retrieved from a study of CXCR3-negative and CXCR3-positive naive CD8 T cells. Naivety in CD8+ T cells corresponded to a CD45RO-CCR7+CD27+CD95- phenotype. UMI-labeled TRB cDNA libraries were prepared by 5' RACE. Using the 5' RACE reads, TCRdb records one entry per CDR3 protein without DNA. There are nearly 110,000 distinct CDR3 sequences in the sample, with roughly 0.38% held by the top ten. Whole-study findings and limits: Researchers report that CXCR3-positive naive cells carry more hydrophobic TRB CDR3s than CXCR3-negative naive cells. Memory, not naive, CXCR3-negative and CXCR3-positive cells differed in TRBV-TRBJ usage.

This CDR3 comprises 13 residues. Per the germline V gene, CDR1 is SEHNR and CDR2 is FQNEAQ (reference sequence). About this clonotype: Antigen unknown.

The gene calls are TRBV7-9 and TRBJ2-2. This receptor was identified in a human donor in good health. Some clones in this sample may be carry-over from other donors' samples. Sequencing was carried out using naive CXCR3+ CD8+ T cells from blood. Subset noted: CD45RO-CCR7+CD27+CD95- naive CD8+ T cells expressing CXCR3 (TNR3+). CDR3 amino acids: CASSSQETGELFF.